One sample yielded the 18 T cell receptor beta chains listed below, sequenced in a study of cytomegalovirus exposure and HLA in healthy donors. The data were produced by immunoSEQ multiplex PCR, yet TCRdb's version contains in-frame clones alone and is incomplete. The sample contains roughly 130,000 clones, around 90% of which appear only once. What was sequenced was PBMCs. These receptors were collected from a woman aged 25 to 39 in good health and CMV-seropositive.

V gene TRBV7-3 combines with J gene TRBJ2-1; D is perhaps TRBD2 (6 bases). The CDR3 length is 14 residues. CDR1 and CDR2 from the germline V gene are SGHTA and FQGTGA. The V gene lost 0 bases and the J gene lost 9 bases, with 12 bases spanning the gap. The CDR3 DNA follows: TGTGCCAGCAGCTTAACGGGAGCCGGGGGTGAGCAGTTCTTC. Amino acids: CASSLTGAGGEQFF.

The J gene is TRBJ2-7, the V gene TRBV5-6; 11 positions agree with TRBD1. The CDR3 has 15 residues. Trimming took 2 bases from V and 0 from J; bases not matched to a gene: 1. CDR1 is SGHDT and CDR2 is YYEEEE in the germline V gene. The CDR3 nucleotides are TGTGCCAGCAGCTTCGGGACAGGGGGCTCCTACGAGCAGTACTTC. Amino acid sequence: CASSFGTGGSYEQYF.

This chain connects TRBV29-1 to TRBJ2-4; TRBD2 matches 9 bases. Per germline, CDR1 SQVTM and CDR2 ANQGSEA. The CDR3 totals 13 residues. J gave up 8 bases and V 6 bases, and 8 bases lay outside the gene matches. CDR3 bases: TGCAGCGTGCGAAGGGGCGGGAGGGACATTCAGTACTTC. Protein product: CSVRRGGRDIQYF. The variable domain in full, completed from reference TRBV29-1 and TRBJ2-4, reads SAVISQKPSRDICQRGTSLTIQCQVDSQVTMMFWYRQQPGQSLTLIATANQGSEATYESGFVIDKFPISRPNLTFSTLTVSNMSPEDSSIYLCSVRRGGRDIQYFGAGTRLSVL.

V usage is TRBV5-6 and J usage is TRBJ2-7; maybe TRBD2 (7 bases). The germline V and J ends were trimmed by 0 bases and 2 bases, with 15 bases remaining between them. Germline CDR1 is SGHDT and CDR2 is YYEEEE. The CDR3 contains 16 residues. CDR3 coding DNA: TGTGCCAGCAGCTTGGCCGGGGGGCGGAGGGCCTACGAGCAGTACTTC. It codes for CASSLAGGRRAYEQYF.

The chain combines TRBV5-1 with TRBJ1-4, with 8 bases lining up with TRBD1. Germline assignment: CDR1 SGHRS and CDR2 YFSETQ. With 1 base clipped from V and 0 bases from J, the junction kept 5 bases outside the gene matches. The CDR3 covers 17 residues. This CDR3 is CASSLNGQGATNEKLFF. CDR3 bases: TGCGCCAGCAGCTTGAACGGACAGGGTGCAACTAATGAAAAACTGTTTTTT.

J is TRBJ2-7 and V is TRBV9, with D tentatively TRBD2 (5 bases). CDR1 is SGDLS, CDR2 YYNGEE, per germline. V was cut by 0 bases and J by 5 bases, with 15 bases left in between. The length of the CDR3 is 15 residues. The DNA of the CDR3 is TGTGCCAGCAGCGTAGGCGGGTCCAGTGAACACGAGCAGTACTTC. It is translated as CASSVGGSSEHEQYF.

The chain carries TRBV5-4 and TRBJ1-6; 7 positions match TRBD1. The V and J ends lost 5 bases and 7 bases, in that order; junction bases with no gene match: 6. Germline values: CDR1 SGHNT, CDR2 YYREEE (reference sequence). CDR3 size: 14 residues. The CDR3 DNA follows: TGTGCCAGCAGAATTCGAGGGGGCAATTCACCCCTCCACTTT. Its translation: CASRIRGGNSPLHF.

The chain carries TRBV7-9 and TRBJ1-1; D is unresolved. The CDR3 runs 16 residues. Germline V CDR1 and CDR2: SEHNR, FQNEAQ (reference sequence). Trimming stripped 3 bases from V and 4 bases from J, with 18 bases between. The CDR3 coding sequence is TGTGCCAGCAGCTTGATTCGCAGTTCCCTGGCCACTGAAGCTTTCTTT. This codes for CASSLIRSSLATEAFF.

This chain joins TRBV9 and TRBJ2-6; D perhaps matches TRBD1 (6 bases). The CDR3 is 19 residues long. Germline V gene data show CDR1 as SGDLS and CDR2 as YYNGEE. V was pared by 4 bases and J by 0 bases, with 20 bases between. The CDR3 DNA follows: TGTGCCAGCAGCCCGGGCGGACAGACGAAAAGCTCTGGGGCCAACGTCCTGACTTTC. Translating gives CASSPGGQTKSSGANVLTF.

The rearrangement links TRBV7-9 to TRBJ2-3, with TRBD2 as a possible D gene (6 bases). The CDR3 sequence is 14 residues long. Germline V lookup: CDR1 SEHNR, CDR2 FQNEAQ (reference sequence). The V end lost 5 bases, the J end lost 2 bases, and 11 bases lay between the germline ends. In DNA form, the CDR3 reads TGTGCCAGCAGCGGAAGGGACTCCACAGATACGCAGTATTTT. It encodes CASSGRDSTDTQYF.

This chain connects TRBV2 to TRBJ2-7; 7 bases align to TRBD1. There are 14 residues in the CDR3. Germline lookup yields CDR1 SNHLY and CDR2 FYNNEI. The V and J ends lost 5 bases and 0 bases, in that order; junction bases with no gene match: 4. The CDR3 DNA is TGTGCCAGCAGTCCGGACAGGCACTCCTACGAGCAGTACTTC. Translation: CASSPDRHSYEQYF.

The genes are TRBV10-1 and TRBJ1-5, with D maybe TRBD1 (6 bases). V shed 6 bases and J shed 4 bases, with 16 bases lying between them. CDR1 WNHNN and CDR2 SYGVQD come from the germline V gene (reference sequence). CDR3 size: 15 residues. This CDR3 reads CASSWGHICNQPQHF. DNA for the CDR3: TGCGCCAGCAGCTGGGGACATATATGTAATCAGCCCCAGCATTTT.

This clone was seen once. The rearrangement links TRBV6-5 to TRBJ2-7, with a tentative D call TRBD1 (5 bases). Trimming pared 4 bases from V and 0 bases from J, leaving 10 bases between. The CDR3 loop spans 14 amino acids. In germline, CDR1 is MNHEY, CDR2 SVGAGI. Here the CDR3 DNA reads TGTGCCAGCAGTTGGGGCCTCTCCTCCTACGAGCAGTACTTC. This gives the protein CASSWGLSSYEQYF.

The genes are TRBV9 and TRBJ2-2; 8 bases are a match to TRBD1. Germline CDR1 and CDR2: SGDLS and YYNGEE. There are 14 residues in the CDR3. V dropped 4 bases and J dropped 3; count of bases not matched to a gene: 2. The CDR3 here is CASSRQGYTGELFF. In DNA form, the CDR3 reads TGTGCCAGCAGCCGACAGGGGTACACCGGGGAGCTGTTTTTT. The whole variable domain, filled in from reference TRBV9 and TRBJ2-2, reads DSGVTQTPKHLITATGQRVTLRCSPRSGDLSVYWYQQSLDQGLQFLIQYYNGEERAKGNILERFSAQQFPDLHSELNLSSLELGDSALYFCASSRQGYTGELFFGEGSRLTVL.

The chain uses TRBV27 and TRBJ1-3; D possibly corresponds to TRBD1 (5 bases). The CDR3 totals 14 residues. Germline-derived CDR1 and CDR2 are MNHEY and SMNVEV (reference sequence). V lost 8 bases and J 1 base, leaving 12 bases between the germline ends. Written as DNA, the CDR3 is TGTGCCAGCTATCGGGGGATTTCTGGAAACACCATATATTTT. This translates into CASYRGISGNTIYF.

The rearrangement uses TRBV7-9 and TRBJ2-7; 9 bases match TRBD1. V was pared by 1 base and J by 6 bases, with 1 base of the junction left unmatched. Germline CDR1 SEHNR, CDR2 FQNEAQ (reference sequence). The CDR3 runs 13 residues. For the CDR3, the DNA is TGTGCCAGCAGCTTAGACAGGGGGCGCGAGCAGTACTTC. This sequence encodes CASSLDRGREQYF.

This chain links TRBV10-3 with TRBJ2-7, with 9 bases identical to TRBD2. CDR1 and CDR2 (germline): ENHRY, SYGVKD. V lost 9 bases to trimming and J lost 5 bases; unmatched junction nucleotides: 5. The CDR3 sequence is 12 residues long. The CDR3 region has the DNA TGTGCCATTAAGGCTAGCGGGAACGAGCAGTACTTC. It encodes CAIKASGNEQYF.

The DNA for the CDR3 is TGTGCCAGCAGCTTAGTGCCCCAGGACACCGGGGAGCTGTTTTTT. Translation: CASSLVPQDTGELFF. This chain uses TRBV13 with TRBJ2-2; D not certain. V lost 1 base and J lost 3, with 9 bases in between. The CDR3 runs 15 residues. Germline V gene lookup returns CDR1 PRHDT and CDR2 FYEKMQ (reference sequence).